The TCR beta chain described here comes from a study of T-cell memory formation after mild COVID-19. Study in general: Most TCR clusters belonged to a single donor.

Points from the study as a whole: Detection of some responders pre-infection suggested pre-existing cross-reactive memory T cells participated. Among clones contracting day 15 to 85, CD4/CD8 was balanced, whereas later expanders leaned CD4+.

Using constant-segment primers, 5'RACE produced TCR alpha and TCR beta cDNA libraries carrying sample barcodes and UMIs. TCRdb ran MiXCR on the 5' RACE reads and lists one entry per CDR3 protein. Seen here are about 400,000 distinct CDR3 sequences, 20% to 30% observed once, and the top ten hold around 9%. Losses at the gene ends were 4 bases for V and 5 bases for J; bases not matched to a gene: 14. This CDR3 is 16 amino acids long. The germline CDR1 and CDR2 sequences are SGHNT and YYREEE (reference sequence). Concerning this clonotype itself: Antigen: not known.

The sequencing sample was made of PBMCs or a T cell subset sorted from them (not recorded which). This clonotype was sampled from an adult woman who had mild COVID-19 (a few samples of this study predate the infection). Cell type and time point are not known. The rearrangement joins TRBV5-4 to TRBJ1-1, with 7 nucleotides matching TRBD1. CDR3 in amino acids: CASSRTLGGGDTEAFF. As DNA, the CDR3 is TGTGCCAGCAGCAGAACCCTAGGGGGCGGGGATACTGAAGCTTTCTTT.